The rows below give T cell receptor beta chains drawn from one sample of a study of blood T cell repertoires in COVID-19. Profiled with immunoSEQ multiplex PCR; TCRdb holds only in-frame clones, not every one. This table holds fewer than 350,000 clones, roughly 90% found once. The sequenced sample was PBMCs or T cells enriched from blood (not recorded which). Source of these receptors: a woman in her forties with acute COVID-19. The CDR3 runs from the conserved cysteine through the conserved F or W. The D gene is left open where the match is weak. For some rows the clone size is stated as once, few or many, or as a class when expanded; others skip it.

TRBJ2-7 NA NA TRBV20-1 TGCAGTGCCGGGACTGCCTACGAGCAGTACTTC CSAGTAYEQYF
TRBJ2-7 NA NA TRBV19 TGTGCCAGCCGAAAGAGAGGTGGGGCCCGTCTGGGTTACTACGAGCAGTACTTC CASRKRGGARLGYYEQYF
TRBJ2-3 TRBD2 NA TRBV28 TGTGCCAGCAGTTTATCCGCACTAGCGGGCACAGATACGCAGTATTTT CASSLSALAGTDTQYF
TRBJ2-5 NA NA TRBV11-2 TGTGCCAGCAGCTTAAGTGGCCGACTAGACCCCGCTTGGGAGACCCAGTACTTC CASSLSGRLDPAWETQYF
TRBJ1-3 TRBD1 NA TRBV5-4 TGTGCCAGCAGCTTCAGAGGGGGCGGTGGAAACACCATATATTTT CASSFRGGGGNTIYF
TRBJ2-7 TRBD2 NA TRBV19 TGTGCCAGTAGTATAGGGGCTAGCGGGCCCTACGAGCAGTACTTC CASSIGASGPYEQYF
TRBJ2-2 NA NA TRBV19 TGTGCCAGTAGTATATATCAAGCGGCCACCGGGGAGCTGTTTTTT CASSIYQAATGELFF
TRBJ2-1 TRBD2 NA TRBV19 TGTGCCAGTAGCCCGTCTGCAGCGGGAGGGAGGGTTGATGAGCAGTTCTTC CASSPSAAGGRVDEQFF
TRBJ2-7 NA NA TRBV7-2 TGTGCCAGCAGCTTACGCCAGGGGCTCGAGCAGTACTTC CASSLRQGLEQYF
TRBJ2-7 TRBD2 NA TRBV2 TGTGCCAGCACTGGACTAGCGGGGTGGGGTTCCTACGAGCAGTACTTC CASTGLAGWGSYEQYF
TRBJ2-1 TRBD2 NA TRBV7-2 TGTGCCAGCAGCTTAGAGCGGGGGGGCTCCTACAATGAGCAGTTCTTC CASSLERGGSYNEQFF
TRBJ1-4 TRBD1 NA TRBV7-9 TGTGCCAGCAGCCGACCTACAGGGGTTACTAATGAAAAACTGTTTTTT CASSRPTGVTNEKLFF
TRBJ2-1 TRBD1 NA TRBV6-2/TRBV6-3 TGTGCCAGCAGTTACCCGGACAGGGATCAGTTCTTC CASSYPDRDQFF
TRBJ2-3 TRBD2 NA TRBV9 TGTGCCAGCAGCCCCCGCGGGTGGCGGGAGCCCACAGATACGCAGTATTTT CASSPRGWREPTDTQYF
TRBJ2-5 TRBD1 NA TRBV6-5 TGTGCCAGCAGTCGGACAGGGGGCGACCAAGAGACCCAGTACTTC CASSRTGGDQETQYF
TRBJ1-4 NA NA TRBV11-2 TGTGCCAGCAGCCAAGCCGGAGGGCCAGGGAAACTGTTTTTT CASSQAGGPGKLFF
TRBJ1-1 NA NA TRBV4-1 TGCGCCAGCAGCCGGGCAGGGTCGGCCACTGAAGCTTTCTTT CASSRAGSATEAFF
TRBJ1-4 TRBD1 NA TRBV5-1 TGCGCCAGCAGCTCAAACAGGGGAGGAAATGAAAAACTGTTTTTT CASSSNRGGNEKLFF
TRBJ1-2 NA NA TRBV5-1 TGCGCCAGCAGGACTACGGGCCGGGGCTACACCTTC CASRTTGRGYTF
TRBJ1-1 NA NA TRBV28 TGTGCCAGCAGTTTATCTGGGAGAAACACTGAAGCTTTCTTT CASSLSGRNTEAFF
TRBJ2-7 TRBD1 NA TRBV6-5 TGTGCCAGCAGCGTATACGGACAGGGCAGCTACGAGCAGTACTTC CASSVYGQGSYEQYF
TRBJ2-5 NA NA TRBV11-2 TGTGCCAGCAGCAGAGGGTTAGGGGAGACCCAGTACTTC CASSRGLGETQYF
TRBJ1-5 NA NA TRBV28 TGTGCCAGCAGTTTCGGCAGGGGCAATCAGCCCCAGCATTTT CASSFGRGNQPQHF
TRBJ1-4 NA NA TRBV28 TGTGCCAGCAGGATGGGAAACACAGGGCTGGGGGAAAAACTGTTTTTT CASRMGNTGLGEKLFF
TRBJ2-7 NA NA TRBV11-3 TGTGCCAGCAGCACGAGAGCGACACCAACCGGGGCCTACGAGCAGTACTTC CASSTRATPTGAYEQYF
TRBJ2-1 NA NA TRBV6-5 TGTGCCAGCAGGGGTAGCGGCGACAATGAGCAGTTCTTC CASRGSGDNEQFF
TRBJ2-2 TRBD2 NA TRBV7-3 TGTGCCAGCAGCTTAATCGACAGCGGGAAGAGCGGGGAGCTGTTTTTT CASSLIDSGKSGELFF
TRBJ1-5 NA once TRBV19 TGTGCCAGTAGCGGAGGCGGGCTGGGCAATCAGCCCCAGCATTTT CASSGGGLGNQPQHF
TRBJ2-5 NA NA TRBV11-3 TGTGCCAGCAGCGCATTTTATCTCGGACGTGGAGGGGAGACCCAGTACTTC CASSAFYLGRGGETQYF
TRBJ2-7 TRBD1 NA TRBV18 TGTGCCAGCTCACCTCGGGACAGTTCCTACGAGCAGTACTTC CASSPRDSSYEQYF
TRBJ1-6 TRBD1 NA TRBV5-1 TGCGCCAGCAGCCCCGACAGGGGAGTCGATTCACCCCTCCACTTT CASSPDRGVDSPLHF
TRBJ2-3 NA NA TRBV18 TGTGCCAGCTCACCACTTCAGGGAGATACGCAGTATTTT CASSPLQGDTQYF
TRBJ1-5 NA NA TRBV29-1 TGCAGCGTTCTAACGAGCAATCAGCCCCAGCATTTT CSVLTSNQPQHF
TRBJ2-3 TRBD1 NA TRBV4-1 TGCGCCAGCAGGTATACAGGGGCGAGCACAGATACGCAGTATTTT CASRYTGASTDTQYF
TRBJ2-5 TRBD2 once TRBV7-9 TGTGCCAGCAGCGATTTGGCCGGGGAGGGTATTGAGACCCAGTACTTC CASSDLAGEGIETQYF
TRBJ1-1 NA NA TRBV7-2 TGTGCCAGCAGCTTCGCGCAGAACACTGAAGCTTTCTTT CASSFAQNTEAFF
TRBJ2-7 TRBD1 NA TRBV19 TGTGCCAGAGGGGGCGGATCCTACGAGCAGTACTTC CARGGGSYEQYF
TRBJ1-1 NA NA TRBV3-1/TRBV3-2 TGTGCCAGCAGCCGCGTGAACACTGAAGCTTTCTTT CASSRVNTEAFF
TRBJ2-3 NA NA TRBV2 TGTGCCAGCAGTGCGAAGCTAGGGGGGGTAAATACGCAGTATTTT CASSAKLGGVNTQYF
TRBJ1-2 TRBD1 NA TRBV30 TGTGCCAAATCGGGACAGAACTATGGCTACACCTTC CAKSGQNYGYTF
TRBJ1-1 TRBD1 NA TRBV5-1 TGCGCCAGCAGCTTGGTGACAGGGGGGGCGACTGAAGCTTTCTTT CASSLVTGGATEAFF
TRBJ2-7 TRBD1 NA TRBV30 TGTGCCTGGTCCGGGACAGGACTTCGGGAGCAGTACTTC CAWSGTGLREQYF
TRBJ1-2 NA NA TRBV24-1 TGTGCCACCAGTTCCCTCGGAGATGGCTACACCTTC CATSSLGDGYTF
TRBJ1-3 NA once TRBV9 TGTGCCAGCAGCCTGACAGCGAAAGTTTTAACTGGAAACACCATATATTTT CASSLTAKVLTGNTIYF
TRBJ2-3 TRBD2 NA TRBV6-2/TRBV6-3 TGTGCCAGCAGTTACGTAGCGGGAGGGCCGGTGGGCACAGATACGCAGTATTTT CASSYVAGGPVGTDTQYF
TRBJ2-2 NA NA TRBV5-6 TGTGCCAGCACCCTGGGGGGTCGTCCCACCGGGGAGCTGTTTTTT CASTLGGRPTGELFF
TRBJ2-5 TRBD2 NA TRBV5-1 TGCGCCAGCAGCCGCGGGGAGGGGCAGACCCAGTACTTC CASSRGEGQTQYF
TRBJ2-7 TRBD2 NA TRBV3-1/TRBV3-2 TGTGCCAGCACCCTCGGACTAGCGGGGGTCGAGCAGTACTTC CASTLGLAGVEQYF
TRBJ2-5 TRBD1 NA TRBV2 TGTGCCAGCAGCCGGACAGGGGTTCTGGAAGAGACCCAGTACTTC CASSRTGVLEETQYF
TRBJ1-4 TRBD1 few TRBV28 TGTGCCAGCAGCCCAACAGGGGGCCCCGCAACTAATGAAAAACTGTTTTTT CASSPTGGPATNEKLFF
TRBJ1-2 NA NA TRBV19 TGTGCCAGTAGTATATCCCTCCCGGGACAAATCTATGGCTACACCTTC CASSISLPGQIYGYTF
TRBJ2-7 TRBD2 NA TRBV18 TGTGCCAGCTCAACCGGGACTAGCGGGTTTGGAGCCTACGAGCAGTACTTC CASSTGTSGFGAYEQYF
TRBJ1-4 NA NA TRBV7-9 TGTGCCAGCAGTATTAATGAAAAACTGTTTTTT CASSINEKLFF
TRBJ2-7 TRBD2 NA TRBV3-1/TRBV3-2 TGTGCCAGCAGCCAAGGGACTAGCGGGGTCGAGCAGTACTTC CASSQGTSGVEQYF
TRBJ2-5 NA NA TRBV18 TGTGCCAGCTCCCTGACAATGCAAGAGACCCAGTACTTC CASSLTMQETQYF
TRBJ1-6 NA NA TRBV4-1 TGCGCCAGCAGCGTACAAAGAGGGTCACCCCTCCACTTT CASSVQRGSPLHF
TRBJ1-2 NA NA TRBV28 TGTGCCAGCATACCCTGGGGGGTTAACTATGGCTACACCTTC CASIPWGVNYGYTF
TRBJ1-2 TRBD1 NA TRBV11-2 TGTGCCAGCAGCCCTATAAAAGGGTCCGGGACAGGAGCTAACTATGGCTACACCTTC CASSPIKGSGTGANYGYTF
TRBJ2-5 TRBD2 NA TRBV7-9 TGTGCCAGCAGCCCCGGACTAGCGGGGGACGAGACCCAGTACTTC CASSPGLAGDETQYF